The entry that follows covers one T cell receptor (beta chain) sequence. Its specificity is unknown. A multiplex PCR was run with 60 Vbeta primers and 13 Jbeta primers. This table comes from immunoSEQ multiplex PCR, and its TCRdb copy is limited to in-frame clones, with some not included. The sample has 150,000 to 200,000 clones, roughly 80% seen once; the top ten hold around 0.46%. This record belongs to a study of cytomegalovirus exposure and HLA in healthy donors. The study, taken as a whole, reports: Presence/absence analyses assumed roughly uniform sequencing depth across donors, which may not hold. Specificity for CMV antigens was confirmed in vitro for a few of the CMV-associated chains.

V was clipped by 2 bases and J by 6 bases, with 11 bases between them. The V gene's germline CDR1 is SGHRS and CDR2 YFSETQ. This CDR3 contains 13 residues. The specimen was PBMCs. The chain uses TRBV5-1 and TRBJ1-1; D remains unclear. The clonotype originates from a woman between 50 and 59 years old in good health and CMV-seronegative. For the CDR3, the DNA is TGCGCCAGCAGCTTTTCGTCCTTAGCTGAAGCTTTCTTT. Translation: CASSFSSLAEAFF.